These 6 T cell receptor beta chains came from one sample sequenced in a study of memory B cells and T cells in multiple sclerosis. Antigen specificity for these receptors is unknown. Stimulus-free culture yielded autoproliferating CFSE-dim and non-proliferating CFSE-high T cells, each sequenced separately. Pooled replicate wells came from 5x10^7 CFSE-labeled PBMCs cultured approximately 7 days without stimulus. Here immunoSEQ multiplex PCR was the method, and the copy in TCRdb shows in-frame clones only, minus some. Among some 49,000 clones, roughly 87% were seen once, and the ten largest hold roughly 1.1%. Material: PBMCs from blood kept in culture. These TCRs come from a human donor with multiple sclerosis.

The CDR3 coding sequence is TGTGCCAGTAGTATAGGTTACGGTAAGGGTGGCACTGAAGCTTTCTTT. Translated: CASSIGYGKGGTEAFF. This chain links TRBV19 with TRBJ1-1, with no clear D. The CDR3 is 16 amino acids. CDR1 and CDR2 (germline): LNHDA, SQIVND (reference sequence). The V end lost 1 base, the J end lost 4 bases, and 16 bases lay between the germline ends.

The rearrangement links TRBV14 to TRBJ1-1, with TRBD1 as a possible D gene (6 bases). Germline V gene data show CDR1 as SGHDN and CDR2 as FVKESK. The V gene lost 4 bases and the J gene lost 5 bases, with 23 bases spanning the gap. The CDR3 runs to 17 residues. The CDR3 DNA sequence: TGTGCCAGCAGCCCACCAATACACCAACACAGGGAAACTGAAGCTTTCTTT. Protein: CASSPPIHQHRETEAFF.

The V call is TRBV19, the J call TRBJ2-1, with D unresolved. CDR1 is LNHDA, CDR2 SQIVND, per germline (reference sequence). The CDR3 loop spans 12 amino acids. Trimming pared 3 bases from V and 15 bases from J, leaving 15 bases between. The CDR3 region has the DNA TGTGCCAGTAGTATGGTCGGTGCACCACCGTTCTTC. It yields the protein CASSMVGAPPFF.

The rearrangement uses TRBV5-1 and TRBJ1-2, with a weak D call TRBD1 (5 bases). CDR3 length: 13 residues. Trimming removed 3 bases from V and 8 bases from J, with 14 bases in between. From germline, CDR1 is SGHRS and CDR2 YFSETQ. The CDR3 region is CASSSYQGLGYTF. CDR3 bases: TGCGCCAGCAGCTCCTACCAGGGCTTAGGCTACACCTTC.

This chain joins TRBV7-8 and TRBJ2-7, with a weak D call TRBD1 (6 bases). Germline lookup yields CDR1 SGHVS and CDR2 FQNEAQ. The CDR3 runs 13 residues. V was trimmed by 4 bases and J by 5 bases, leaving 12 bases between them. CDR3 sequence: CASSSTGTHEQYF. DNA of the CDR3: TGTGCCAGCAGCTCCACAGGGACCCACGAGCAGTACTTC.

This chain uses TRBV6-4 with TRBJ2-7; 7 bases agree with TRBD1. CDR1 and CDR2 from the germline V gene are MRHNA and SNTAGT. This CDR3 comprises 16 residues. V dropped 8 bases and J dropped 2; count of bases not matched to a gene: 15. In nucleotides, the CDR3 is TGTGCCAGCCTTAACACCAAGACAGGGAAAGCCTACGAGCAGTACTTC. Amino acids: CASLNTKTGKAYEQYF.